This T cell receptor (beta chain) was captured by sequencing in a study of cytomegalovirus exposure and HLA in healthy donors. Study summary: Across 350 to 500 genotyped donors, over 70% landed in the Caucasian-associated ancestry cluster. Study-wide results and limits: The study listed some 160 cytomegalovirus-associated TCR beta chains. Relative to the 666-donor mean, N-insertions were reportedly fewer in an Asian-associated ancestry cluster in a later analysis.

Healthy bone marrow donors made up the cohort. Note on this clone: Its antigen is not known.

Trimming shortened V by 2 bases and J by 4 bases, and 10 bases separated the two germline ends. Germline V gives CDR1 SNHLY, CDR2 FYNNEI. There are 14 residues in the CDR3. PCR was performed using 60 Vbeta and 13 Jbeta primers. The repertoire was sequenced with immunoSEQ multiplex PCR; TCRdb's copy has only in-frame clones and lacks some. This sample's table reports approximately 46,000 clones. The chain has TRBV2 and TRBJ2-3; no clear D. The specimen sequenced was PBMCs. The receptor was isolated from a male donor in good health and CMV-seronegative. The CDR3 DNA is TGTGCCAGCAGTGAAATGATTAACTCAGATACGCAGTATTTT. Translating gives CASSEMINSDTQYF. The full variable domain, its missing parts supplied by reference TRBV2 and TRBJ2-3, is EPEVTQTPSHQVTQMGQEVILRCVPISNHLYFYWYRQILGQKVEFLVSFYNNEISEKSEIFDDQFSVERPDGSNFTLKIRSTKLEDSAMYFCASSEMINSDTQYFGPGTRLTVL.